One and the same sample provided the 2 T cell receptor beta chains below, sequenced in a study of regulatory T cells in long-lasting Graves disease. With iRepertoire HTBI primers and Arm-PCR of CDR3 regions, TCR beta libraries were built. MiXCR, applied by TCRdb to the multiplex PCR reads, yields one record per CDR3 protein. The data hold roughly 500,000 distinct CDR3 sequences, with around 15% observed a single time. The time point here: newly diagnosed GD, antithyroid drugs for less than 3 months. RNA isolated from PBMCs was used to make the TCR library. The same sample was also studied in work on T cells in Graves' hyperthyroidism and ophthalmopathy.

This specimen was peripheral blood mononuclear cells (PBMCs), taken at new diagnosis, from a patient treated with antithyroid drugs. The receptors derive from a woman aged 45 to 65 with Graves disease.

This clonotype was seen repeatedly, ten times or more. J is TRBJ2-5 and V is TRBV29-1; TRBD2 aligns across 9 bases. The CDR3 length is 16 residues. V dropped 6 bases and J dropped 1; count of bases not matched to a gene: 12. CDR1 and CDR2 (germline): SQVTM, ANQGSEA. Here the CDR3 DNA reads TGCAGCGTCGCGGGGGCCGGCGGGGGGGTCCAAGAGACCCAGTACTTC. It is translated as CSVAGAGGGVQETQYF.

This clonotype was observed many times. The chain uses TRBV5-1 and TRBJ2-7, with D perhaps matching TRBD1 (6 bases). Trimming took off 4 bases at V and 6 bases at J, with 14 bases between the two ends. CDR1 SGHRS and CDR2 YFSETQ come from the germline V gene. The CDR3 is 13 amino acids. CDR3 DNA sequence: TGCGCCAGCAGCCGGATACAGGGTCCCGAGCAGTACTTC. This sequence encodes CASSRIQGPEQYF. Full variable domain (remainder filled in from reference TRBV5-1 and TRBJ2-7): KAGVTQTPRYLIKTRGQQVTLSCSPISGHRSVSWYQQTPGQGLQFLFEYFSETQRNKGNFPGRFSGRQFSNSRSEMNVSTLELGDSALYLCASSRIQGPEQYFGPGTRLTVT.